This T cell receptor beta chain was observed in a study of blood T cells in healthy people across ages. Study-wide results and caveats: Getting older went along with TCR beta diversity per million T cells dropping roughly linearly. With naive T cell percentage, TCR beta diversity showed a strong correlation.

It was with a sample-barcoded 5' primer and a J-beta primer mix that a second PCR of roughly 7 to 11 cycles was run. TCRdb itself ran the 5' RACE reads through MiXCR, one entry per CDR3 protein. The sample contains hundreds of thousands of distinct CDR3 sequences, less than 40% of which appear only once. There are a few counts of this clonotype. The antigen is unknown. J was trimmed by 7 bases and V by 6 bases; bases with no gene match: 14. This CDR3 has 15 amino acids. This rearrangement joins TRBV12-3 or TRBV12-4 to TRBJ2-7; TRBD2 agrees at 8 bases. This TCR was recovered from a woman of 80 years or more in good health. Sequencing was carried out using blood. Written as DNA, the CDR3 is TGTGCCAGCAGACTCGAGCGGGGGCGGTCGGTTGAGCAGTACTTC. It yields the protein CASRLERGRSVEQYF.